One and the same sample provided the 16 T cell receptor beta chains below, sequenced in a study of blood T cell repertoires in COVID-19 (dated by TCRdb to 2020 to 2021). The protocol used for the library was the immunoSEQ multiplex PCR assay. Held by TCRdb, this immuneACCESS table contains in-frame sequences only and omits some clones. Under half of the omission traces to an unresolved V gene where checked; the cause of the rest is unknown. The sample has over 300,000 clones on record, about 86% of them singletons. The ten largest clonotypes hold 0.95% to 1.5% of the sample. The sample comprised peripheral blood. These receptors all come from a woman between 45 and 60 years old with acute or convalescent COVID-19.

The chain recombines TRBV9 with TRBJ2-1; perhaps TRBD2 as D (5 bases). V was shortened by 3 bases and J by 0 bases, with 7 bases between the two germline ends. This CDR3 is 14 amino acids long. Looked up from germline, CDR1 is SGDLS and CDR2 is YYNGEE. The CDR3 loop is CASSAGNSYNEQFF. In DNA, the CDR3 is TGTGCCAGCAGCGCCGGGAACTCCTACAATGAGCAGTTCTTC.

The CDR3 coding sequence is TGTGCCAGCAGCCTTGAAGAGGACACTGAAGCTTTCTTT. Its translation: CASSLEEDTEAFF. The chain is built from TRBV16 and TRBJ1-1; D uncertain. The CDR3 length is 13 residues. Germline CDR1 KGHSY, CDR2 FQNENV. V lost 4 bases to trimming and J lost 3 bases, with 9 bases between them.

The chain is built from TRBV27 and TRBJ2-3, with D perhaps matching TRBD2 (5 bases). This CDR3 has 15 amino acids. Germline lookup yields CDR1 MNHEY and CDR2 SMNVEV (reference sequence). V shed 4 bases and J shed 2 bases, with 13 bases lying between them. The CDR3 DNA reads as TGTGCCAGCAGTTCCCAAGCGGATTTCACAGATACGCAGTATTTT. It codes for CASSSQADFTDTQYF.

The sample holds a few counts of this clone. The chain carries TRBV19 and TRBJ2-1, with 9 bases aligning to TRBD1. Losses at the gene ends were 3 bases for V and 3 bases for J; bases not matched to a gene: 3. The CDR3 consists of 15 residues. CDR1 and CDR2 (germline): LNHDA, SQIVND (reference sequence). The CDR3 bases are TGTGCCAGTAGTATTGGACAGGGGTACTACAATGAGCAGTTCTTC. Protein product: CASSIGQGYYNEQFF.

CDR3: CASSYIDEQFF. As DNA, the CDR3 is TGTGCCAGCAGTTACATCGATGAGCAGTTCTTC. The chain couples TRBV6-5 to TRBJ2-1; D remains ambiguous. CDR1 and CDR2 (germline): MNHEY, SVGAGI. The CDR3 runs 11 residues. Trimming left V 2 bases short and J 8 bases short, with 4 bases between.

The chain recombines TRBV19 with TRBJ1-6; 9 bases fit TRBD1. Germline CDR1 and CDR2: LNHDA and SQIVND (reference sequence). The CDR3 consists of 16 residues. Trimming cost V 6 bases and J 6 bases; bases outside gene matches: 9. In DNA form, the CDR3 reads TGTGCCAGTAGGGACAGGGGCGACGATTTTAATTCACCCCTCCACTTT. Translated: CASRDRGDDFNSPLHF.

This clone came up a few times. V gene TRBV6-2 or TRBV6-3 combines with J gene TRBJ2-2; D is perhaps TRBD2 (6 bases). V lost 6 bases and J lost 8, with 19 bases in between. Germline V gene lookup returns CDR1 MNHEY and CDR2 SVGEGT. CDR3 length: 15 amino acids. CDR3 DNA: TGTGCCAGCAGCCACAGACTAGAAAGGGGAGGGGAGCTGTTTTTT. This sequence encodes CASSHRLERGGELFF.

This clone was observed a few times. This rearrangement joins TRBV2 to TRBJ1-1; 7 nucleotides line up with TRBD1. CDR1 is SNHLY and CDR2 is FYNNEI in the germline V gene. This CDR3 region has 13 residues. J was trimmed by 5 bases and V by 8 bases; bases with no gene match: 8. CDR3 sequence: CASSDRSQTEAFF. The CDR3 coding sequence is TGTGCCAGCTCGGACAGGAGTCAGACTGAAGCTTTCTTT.

In this sample, this clone turned up once. The chain has TRBV19 and TRBJ1-2; the match to TRBD1 covers 7 bases. Germline V lookup: CDR1 LNHDA, CDR2 SQIVND (reference sequence). With V trimmed by 4 bases and J by 7 bases, 12 bases remained unmatched. The CDR3 extends over 15 amino acids. The CDR3 DNA follows: TGTGCCAGTAGTACCCCCTATACAGGGGATTTTGGCTACACCTTC. This encodes CASSTPYTGDFGYTF.

V and J are TRBV19 and TRBJ2-5, with D possibly being TRBD2 (6 bases). The CDR3 length is 13 residues. V shed 5 bases and J shed 4 bases, with 11 bases lying between them. In germline, CDR1 is LNHDA, CDR2 SQIVND (reference sequence). This CDR3 is CASSQVGGETQYF. The CDR3 coding sequence is TGTGCCAGTAGTCAGGTCGGGGGAGAGACCCAGTACTTC.

This clone turned up a few times. The V and J genes are TRBV11-3 and TRBJ2-6; 9 bases align to TRBD1. V gave up 5 bases and J gave up 1 base; unmatched junction bases: 6. CDR1 is SGHNT, CDR2 YENEEA, per germline. The CDR3 sequence is 17 residues long. Written as DNA, the CDR3 is TGTGCCAGCAGCGCTTCCGGGACAGGGTCTGGGGCCAACGTCCTGACTTTC. As protein: CASSASGTGSGANVLTF. The full variable domain, completed using reference TRBV11-3 and TRBJ2-6, is EAGVVQSPRYKIIEKKQPVAFWCNPISGHNTLYWYLQNLGQGPELLIRYENEEAVDDSQLPKDRFSAERLKGVDSTLKIQPAELGDSAVYLCASSASGTGSGANVLTFGAGSRLTVL.

This clone appeared a single time. The V call is TRBV2, the J call TRBJ1-1; D is ambiguous. Germline V lookup: CDR1 SNHLY, CDR2 FYNNEI. V lost 4 bases and J 3 bases, leaving 6 bases between the germline ends. The CDR3 runs to 12 residues. The CDR3 reads CASSVEYTEAFF. CDR3 DNA: TGTGCCAGCAGTGTTGAGTACACTGAAGCTTTCTTT.

This clone was detected a few times. CDR3 loop: CASSWDSMNTEAFF. For the CDR3, the DNA is TGTGCCAGCAGCTGGGACAGTATGAACACTGAAGCTTTCTTT. This chain links TRBV7-2 with TRBJ1-1; 7 bases line up with TRBD1. This CDR3 region has 14 residues. J gave up 0 bases and V 4 bases, and 2 bases lay outside the gene matches. The V gene's germline CDR1 is SGHTA and CDR2 FQGNSA.

The chain employs TRBV23-1 and TRBJ2-7; 7 bases fit TRBD1. TRBV23-1 is filed as an ORF, its function uncertain. The trim removed 4 bases at V and 3 bases at J, leaving 9 bases unmatched. This CDR3 comprises 15 residues. The CDR3 is CASSLTDRRFYEQYF. The CDR3 coding sequence is TGCGCCAGCAGTCTTACGGACAGGAGGTTCTACGAGCAGTACTTC.

The sample holds a few counts of this clone. The identical CDR3 is also encoded by other nucleotide sequences in the sample. The rearrangement links TRBV19 to TRBJ1-2; 9 bases are shared with TRBD1. CDR1 LNHDA and CDR2 SQIVND come from the germline V gene (reference sequence). V lost 6 bases, J lost 3 bases, and 2 bases stayed unmatched. The length of the CDR3 is 13 residues. This CDR3 is CASSRTGDYGYTF. The DNA of the CDR3 is TGTGCCAGTAGCAGGACAGGGGACTATGGCTACACCTTC.

V is TRBV5-6 and J is TRBJ1-1, with 8 nucleotides matching TRBD1. The length of the CDR3 is 15 residues. The junction had 8 bases not matched to a gene; V was cut back by 2 bases and J by 5 bases. The germline V gene has CDR1 SGHDT and CDR2 YYEEEE. The DNA of the CDR3 is TGTGCCAGCAGCTTATCCCGGACAGGGAGGACTGAAGCTTTCTTT. Translation: CASSLSRTGRTEAFF.